This paragraph covers one T cell receptor (beta chain) sequence. The antigen is unknown. A read error may produce the germline difference seen at one junction end. These data originate in a study of T-cell memory formation after mild COVID-19. Study-wide results and caveats: That cross-reactive memory joined was suggested by some responding clones appearing in pre-infection memory.

CDR1 is LNHNV, CDR2 YYDKDF, per germline (reference sequence). The CDR3 length is 13 residues. TCRalpha and TCRbeta libraries used 5'RACE with constant-segment primers and UMIs. TCRdb re-called the 5' RACE reads with MiXCR, one entry per CDR3 protein. Of approximately 240,000 distinct CDR3 sequences in the sample, less than 20% were seen once. The sequencing input was PBMCs or a T cell subset sorted from them (not recorded which). The chain couples TRBV15 to TRBJ1-1, with D unclear. This TCR was recovered from a young man who had mild COVID-19 (a few samples of this study predate the infection). Cell type and time point are not known. The CDR3 protein is CATSLGRNPEAFF. The CDR3 nucleotides are TGTGCCACCAGCCTTGGGCGGAACCCTGAAGCTTTCTTT.